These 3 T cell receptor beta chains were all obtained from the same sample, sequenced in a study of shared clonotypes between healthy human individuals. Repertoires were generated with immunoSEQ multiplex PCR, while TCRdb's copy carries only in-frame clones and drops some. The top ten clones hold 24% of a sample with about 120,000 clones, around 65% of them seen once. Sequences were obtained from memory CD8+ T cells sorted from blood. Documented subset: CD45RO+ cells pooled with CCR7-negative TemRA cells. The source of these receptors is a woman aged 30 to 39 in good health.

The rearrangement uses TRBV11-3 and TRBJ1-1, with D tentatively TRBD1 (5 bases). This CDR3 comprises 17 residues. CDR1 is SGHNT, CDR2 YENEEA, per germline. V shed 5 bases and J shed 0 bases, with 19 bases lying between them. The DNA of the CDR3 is TGTGCCAGCAGCCCTTATCGTGGGGCGGCCATGAACACTGAAGCTTTCTTT. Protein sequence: CASSPYRGAAMNTEAFF. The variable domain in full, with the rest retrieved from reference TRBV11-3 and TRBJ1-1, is EAGVVQSPRYKIIEKKQPVAFWCNPISGHNTLYWYLQNLGQGPELLIRYENEEAVDDSQLPKDRFSAERLKGVDSTLKIQPAELGDSAVYLCASSPYRGAAMNTEAFFGQGTRLTVV.

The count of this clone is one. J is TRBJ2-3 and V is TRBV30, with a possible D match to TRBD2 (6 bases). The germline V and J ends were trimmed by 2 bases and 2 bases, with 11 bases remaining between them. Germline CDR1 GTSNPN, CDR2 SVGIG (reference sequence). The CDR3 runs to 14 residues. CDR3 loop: CAWSLGSSTDTQYF. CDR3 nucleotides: TGTGCCTGGAGTCTCGGGAGCTCCACAGATACGCAGTATTTT.

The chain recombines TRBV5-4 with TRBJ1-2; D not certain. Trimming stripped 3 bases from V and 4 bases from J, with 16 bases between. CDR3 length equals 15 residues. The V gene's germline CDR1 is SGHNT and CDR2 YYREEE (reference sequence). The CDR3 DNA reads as TGTGCCAGCAGCTCGTTTGGGGTTCAGGCCTATGGCTACACCTTC. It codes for CASSSFGVQAYGYTF.